This TCR beta chain stems from a study of identical twins. General study results and limits: Carriage of fewer insertions was seen in abundant cord blood beta clonotypes, whereas memory repertoires showed none.

The V end lost 4 bases, the J end lost 2 bases, and 18 bases lay between the germline ends. CDR3 length equals 17 residues. Germline V gene sequence: CDR1 MNHEY, CDR2 SVGAGI. This clonotype was counted a few times. Its matching antigen is unknown. TCRdb redid the calling of the 5' RACE reads with MiXCR, one entry per CDR3 protein. The sample has about 890,000 distinct CDR3 sequences; 9% to 15% are singletons. These records were also assigned to another study, of yellow fever vaccine responses in identical twins.

This sequence joins TRBV6-5 and TRBJ1-5, with D tentatively TRBD1 (6 bases). The source material was PBMCs. The source of this sequence is a woman aged 18-35 years in good health. CDR3 DNA: TGTGCCAGCAGTTCCGCAAATGGGGGGCTGGGCAATCAGCCCCAGCATTTT. It yields the protein CASSSANGGLGNQPQHF.